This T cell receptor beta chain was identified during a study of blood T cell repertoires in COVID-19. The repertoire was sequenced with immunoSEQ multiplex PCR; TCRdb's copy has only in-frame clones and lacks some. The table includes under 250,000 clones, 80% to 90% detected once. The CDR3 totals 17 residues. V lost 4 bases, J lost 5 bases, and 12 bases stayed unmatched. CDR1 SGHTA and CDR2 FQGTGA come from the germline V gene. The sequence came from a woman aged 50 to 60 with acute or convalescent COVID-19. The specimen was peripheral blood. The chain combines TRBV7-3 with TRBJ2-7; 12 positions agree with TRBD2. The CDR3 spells CASSSQPRLAGDNEQYF. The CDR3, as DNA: TGTGCCAGCAGCTCCCAGCCCAGACTAGCGGGAGACAACGAGCAGTACTTC.